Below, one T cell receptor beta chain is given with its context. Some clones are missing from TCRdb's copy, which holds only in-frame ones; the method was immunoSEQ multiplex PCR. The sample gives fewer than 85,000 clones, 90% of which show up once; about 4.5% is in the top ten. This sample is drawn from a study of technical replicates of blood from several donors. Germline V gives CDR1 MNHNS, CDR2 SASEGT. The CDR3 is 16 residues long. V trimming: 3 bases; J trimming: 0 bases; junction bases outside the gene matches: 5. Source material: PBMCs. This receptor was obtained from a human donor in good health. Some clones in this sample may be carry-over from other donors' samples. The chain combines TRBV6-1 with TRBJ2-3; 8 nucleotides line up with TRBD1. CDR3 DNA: TGTGCCAGCAGTGACCCGACAGGGGCTAGCACAGATACGCAGTATTTT. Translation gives CASSDPTGASTDTQYF.